The rows below give T cell receptor beta chains drawn from one sample of a study of blood T cell repertoires in COVID-19. Method: immunoSEQ multiplex PCR; TCRdb's copy keeps in-frame clones and lacks some. The sample includes over 250,000 clones, 84% of them seen just once. Sequencing was done on a sample of PBMCs or T cells enriched from blood (not recorded which). Receptor source: a man between 25 and 39 years old with acute COVID-19. CDR3s include the opening cysteine and the closing phenylalanine or tryptophan. The D gene is left open where the match is weak. Size is omitted from some rows. Given values are once, few, many or a class for expanded clones.

TRBV10-2	.	TRBJ1-3	.	CASSDLNRINSGNTIYF	TGCGCCAGCAGTGATTTGAACAGGATAAACTCTGGAAACACCATATATTTT
TRBV7-6	.	TRBJ2-1	TRBD2	CASSHRGRGTSGRAASAEQFF	TGTGCCAGCAGTCACAGGGGAAGGGGGACTAGCGGGAGGGCCGCCTCGGCTGAGCAGTTCTTC
TRBV27	.	TRBJ1-1	.	CASTMRGGWNTEAFF	TGTGCCAGCACCATGAGGGGGGGGTGGAACACTGAAGCTTTCTTT
TRBV24-1	.	TRBJ2-5	.	CATSDPYRGGQETQYF	TGTGCCACCAGTGATCCCTATAGGGGGGGCCAAGAGACCCAGTACTTC
TRBV29-1	.	TRBJ2-5	TRBD2	CSVGLAGGKETQYF	TGCAGCGTTGGACTAGCGGGGGGAAAAGAGACCCAGTACTTC
TRBV7-8	.	TRBJ2-6	.	CASSFPGSGANVLTF	TGTGCCAGCAGCTTTCCGGGCTCTGGGGCCAACGTCCTGACTTTC
TRBV27	.	TRBJ2-2	TRBD2	CASSSPGLAGSNTGELFF	TGTGCCAGCAGTTCACCGGGACTAGCGGGTTCGAACACCGGGGAGCTGTTTTTT
TRBV4-3	few	TRBJ1-1	.	CASSQDFGENTEAFF	TGCGCCAGCAGCCAAGATTTCGGGGAGAACACTGAAGCTTTCTTT
TRBV5-4	.	TRBJ1-6	.	CASSLEQGGSPLHF	TGTGCCAGCAGCTTAGAGCAGGGAGGTTCACCCCTCCACTTT
TRBV5-1	.	TRBJ2-2	.	CASSLDKELFF	TGTGCCAGCAGCTTGGACAAGGAGCTGTTTTTT
TRBV7-9	.	TRBJ1-6	TRBD1	CASKTGQRNSPLHF	TGTGCCAGCAAGACGGGACAGCGAAATTCACCCCTCCACTTT
TRBV19	few	TRBJ1-1	TRBD1	CASRETGRPNTEAFF	TGTGCCAGTAGGGAGACAGGGCGACCCAACACTGAAGCTTTCTTT
TRBV18	few	TRBJ1-1	.	CASSPRVAGELTEAFF	TGTGCCAGCTCACCCAGGGTGGCAGGGGAATTGACTGAAGCTTTCTTT
TRBV6-4	.	TRBJ2-2	.	CASSERGNGELFF	TGTGCCAGCAGTGAACGGGGGAACGGGGAGCTGTTTTTT
TRBV4-1	.	TRBJ2-1	TRBD2	CASSQGTSGLYNEQFF	TGCGCCAGCAGCCAAGGGACTAGCGGGCTTTACAATGAGCAGTTCTTC
TRBV19	.	TRBJ1-1	.	CASSIVGLASGGNTEAFF	TGTGCCAGTAGTATAGTGGGACTGGCTTCGGGGGGTAACACTGAAGCTTTCTTT
TRBV5-6	.	TRBJ2-5	TRBD2	CASDYLAGGSETQYF	TGTGCCAGCGATTATCTAGCGGGAGGGTCTGAGACCCAGTACTTC
TRBV9	.	TRBJ1-4	TRBD1	CASSASGTGIGKLFF	TGTGCCAGCAGCGCCTCCGGGACAGGTATCGGGAAACTGTTTTTT
TRBV27	.	TRBJ2-3	TRBD1	CASSRDRSTDTQYF	TGTGCCAGCAGTAGGGACAGGTCGACAGATACGCAGTATTTT
TRBV3-1/TRBV3-2	.	TRBJ1-3	.	CASSPTSQRYSGNTIYF	TGTGCCAGCAGCCCCACAAGTCAGCGGTACTCTGGAAACACCATATATTTT